This T cell receptor (beta chain) was identified in a study of blood T cell repertoires in COVID-19. Across the study: Material from acute and convalescent COVID-19 was sourced from the United States, Italy and Spain. In each case, the material was cDNA or gDNA derived from T cells, B-cell-depleted T cells, or PBMCs.

Authors' data handling: Amplification of reference gene primers provided the estimated nucleated cell counts. TCRdb's copy holds only in-frame clones and misses some; the assay was immunoSEQ multiplex PCR. V, J and clone size reflect that table, while D and trimming were determined from the DNA. The table shows some 99,000 clones, with over 70% occurring only once. This clone came up once. The specimen was peripheral blood. The sequence came from a man between 65 and 80 years old with acute or convalescent COVID-19.

The CDR3: CASSLRQGGEGYTF. In DNA form, the CDR3 reads TGTGCCAGCAGCCTCAGACAGGGTGGGGAGGGCTACACCTTC. The chain is built from TRBV7-9 and TRBJ1-2, with 7 bases identical to TRBD1. The V gene end was trimmed by 5 bases and the J gene end by 8 bases; junction bases not matched to a gene: 11. From germline, CDR1 is SEHNR and CDR2 FQNEAQ (reference sequence). The CDR3 covers 14 residues.